A single sample is the source of the 7 T cell receptor beta chains below, sequenced in a study of Ad26.COV2.S vaccination and SARS-CoV-2 variants. Profiling relied on immunoSEQ multiplex PCR, and the TCRdb table lists in-frame clones only, not all of them. In the table there are approximately 350,000 clones, about 80% of which are singletons. Stated treatment: around 19 received Ad26.COV2.S at low or high dose, single or two shots; a few received placebo; per-sample allocation not given. Repertoires come from day 63 after the first vaccine or placebo injection. The sequencing used peripheral blood, collected in a trial of Ad26.COV2.S vaccine versus placebo. All receptors come from a person aged 18 to 65 who received the Ad26.COV2.S COVID-19 vaccine or a placebo.

The V call is TRBV9, the J call TRBJ2-5; TRBD2 agrees at 7 bases. Germline lookup yields CDR1 SGDLS and CDR2 YYNGEE. The CDR3 has 15 amino acids. V was clipped by 0 bases and J by 3 bases; unmatched bases: 5. The CDR3 DNA sequence: TGTGCCAGCAGCGTAGAAGGTACTAGCGAAGAGACCCAGTACTTC. Protein: CASSVEGTSEETQYF. The complete variable domain, with remaining parts taken from reference TRBV9 and TRBJ2-5, reads DSGVTQTPKHLITATGQRVTLRCSPRSGDLSVYWYQQSLDQGLQFLIQYYNGEERAKGNILERFSAQQFPDLHSELNLSSLELGDSALYFCASSVEGTSEETQYFGPGTRLLVL.

The chain is built from TRBV4-3 and TRBJ2-2; the match to TRBD2 covers 8 bases. J was trimmed by 5 bases and V by 0 bases; bases with no gene match: 5. Looked up from germline, CDR1 is LGHNA and CDR2 is YSLEER. This CDR3 has 16 amino acids. CDR3: CASSQEGGGYTGELFF. DNA of the CDR3: TGCGCCAGCAGCCAAGAGGGCGGGGGGTATACCGGGGAGCTGTTTTTT.

This chain joins TRBV30 and TRBJ1-2; a weak D match, TRBD1 (5 bases). This CDR3 is built from 13 residues. Germline-derived CDR1 and CDR2 are GTSNPN and SVGIG (reference sequence). V lost 2 bases and J 5 bases, leaving 12 bases between the germline ends. The CDR3 reads CAWSRDGKYGYTF. The CDR3 coding sequence is TGTGCCTGGAGTCGGGACGGAAAGTATGGCTACACCTTC.

The chain combines TRBV7-3 with TRBJ2-3, with no clear D. V was clipped by 5 bases and J by 8 bases, with 14 bases between them. CDR1 is SGHTA, CDR2 FQGTGA, per germline. The CDR3 is 13 residues long. The CDR3 nucleotides read TGTGCCAGCAGCGACACTAATGGGCTTACGCAGTATTTT. It is translated as CASSDTNGLTQYF.

This sequence joins TRBV10-1 and TRBJ1-1; 7 bases are shared with TRBD1. Trimming took 7 bases from V and 7 from J; bases not matched to a gene: 12. This CDR3 region has 14 residues. Germline values: CDR1 WNHNN, CDR2 SYGVQD (reference sequence). The CDR3 spells CASTPGGAVGEAFF. The CDR3 nucleotides read TGCGCCAGCACCCCAGGGGGGGCGGTCGGTGAAGCTTTCTTT.

The chain uses TRBV9 and TRBJ2-3; no clear D. Looked up from germline, CDR1 is SGDLS and CDR2 is YYNGEE. With 2 bases removed from V and 8 bases from J, the gap between germline ends came to 6 bases. CDR3 length equals 11 residues. The CDR3 here is CASSVRGTQYF. CDR3 DNA: TGTGCCAGCAGCGTCCGTGGTACGCAGTATTTT.

This clone was seen a single time. CDR3 bases: TGTGCCAGCAGCTTAGGACCCCAAGGGGATACGCAGTATTTT. Residues: CASSLGPQGDTQYF. The chain combines TRBV7-2 with TRBJ2-3; D gene unclear. There are 14 residues in the CDR3. The germline CDR1 and CDR2 sequences are SGHTA and FQGNSA. V was trimmed by 1 base and J by 6 bases, leaving 11 bases between them.